These 5 T cell receptor beta chains were sequenced from one sample in a study of a mutant IDH1 vaccine in newly diagnosed glioma. Assay: immunoSEQ multiplex PCR; the TCRdb copy retains only in-frame clones and omits some. The table records just over 65,000 clones, around 82% of them present only once. The time point denotes: week 23, last vaccination. One vaccine dose held 300 ug of mutant IDH1 20-mer peptide and came with topical imiquimod. These receptors are not linked to any known antigen. The sequenced sample was PBMCs, obtained from a glioma patient whose treatment included an IDH1 peptide vaccine. The source of these receptors is a man between 18 and 35 years old with glioma.

This clone occurred a few times. The genes are TRBV7-8 and TRBJ2-3; TRBD2 agrees at 12 bases. Germline V gene data show CDR1 as SGHVS and CDR2 as FQNEAQ. There are 16 residues in the CDR3. Trimming at V came to 2 bases and at J to 1 base, leaving 1 base not matched to a gene. The CDR3 region is CASSLWTSGGTDTQYF. The CDR3 DNA is TGTGCCAGCAGCTTATGGACTAGCGGGGGCACAGATACGCAGTATTTT.

The CDR3 region has the DNA TGTGCCAGTAGTATTCTCCTAGTGGGGACCCAGTACTTC. Encoded protein: CASSILLVGTQYF. The chain has TRBV19 and TRBJ2-5; D gene uncertain. The CDR3 is 13 amino acids. Trimming left V 3 bases short and J 7 bases short, with 12 bases between. CDR1 is LNHDA and CDR2 is SQIVND in the germline V gene (reference sequence). Using reference TRBV19 and TRBJ2-5 for the parts outside the CDR3, the full variable domain is DGGITQSPKYLFRKEGQNVTLSCEQNLNHDAMYWYRQDPGQGLRLIYYSQIVNDFQKGDIAEGYSVSREKKESFPLTVTSAQKNPTAFYLCASSILLVGTQYFGPGTRLLVL.

The chain recombines TRBV5-6 with TRBJ1-2; D is unclear. Germline V gene sequence: CDR1 SGHDT, CDR2 YYEEEE. Between the trimmed V and J ends, which lost 3 bases and 8 bases, there was a span of 14 bases. CDR3 length: 13 residues. The CDR3 nucleotides are TGTGCCAGCAGCTGGTGGTCGGTGGGCGGCTACACCTTC. Translation gives CASSWWSVGGYTF.

The J gene is TRBJ2-7, the V gene TRBV5-1, with a weak D call TRBD2 (5 bases). There are 12 residues in the CDR3. V gave up 2 bases and J gave up 5 bases, with 8 bases separating them. Germline-derived CDR1 and CDR2 are SGHRS and YFSETQ. The CDR3 sequence is CASSFSGNEQYF. In nucleotides, the CDR3 is TGCGCCAGCAGCTTCTCGGGGAACGAGCAGTACTTC.

This chain uses TRBV9 with TRBJ2-2, with 7 bases that match TRBD2. CDR1 is SGDLS and CDR2 is YYNGEE in the germline V gene. V gave up 4 bases and J gave up 3 bases; unmatched junction bases: 9. The CDR3 is 16 amino acids. The CDR3 DNA reads TGTGCCAGCAGCCCGGGGTGGGGGGGTTACACCGGGGAGCTGTTTTTT. It encodes CASSPGWGGYTGELFF.